Relative to its sample, the clone carrying this T cell receptor beta chain is medium-sized. Its specificity is not known. Tumor libraries mostly used around 5.2 ug genomic DNA, two replicates each. Data came from immunoSEQ multiplex PCR; TCRdb stores just in-frame clones and leaves some out. The sample yields under 7,500 clones, approximately 59% seen once. This entry belongs to a study of neoadjuvant anti-PD-1 for oral cavity cancer. The overall study: Before surgery, most patients got three to four biweekly 3 mg/kg nivolumab doses. General observations from the study: Each response group had just a few patients in TCR analyses.

This CDR3 spans 13 amino acids. V lost 5 bases, J lost 3 bases, and 1 base stayed unmatched. The germline gives CDR1 MGHDK, CDR2 SYGVNS. Time point of the sample: after neoadjuvant nivolumab, at surgical resection. Patients were newly diagnosed with stage II-IVA oral cavity squamous cell carcinoma without prior systemic or radiation treatment. The V call is TRBV25-1, the J call TRBJ1-2, with 9 nucleotides matching TRBD1. The sample was tumor tissue, taken after nivolumab (anti-PD-1) treatment. The source is a person aged 35-79 years with oral cavity squamous cell carcinoma. CDR3: CASSRTGDYGYTF. The DNA for the CDR3 is TGTGCCAGCAGTCGGACAGGGGACTATGGCTACACCTTC.